This TCR beta chain was profiled in a study of blood T cells in healthy people across ages. General observations from the study: The study regarded diversity estimates from one million T cells as underestimates.

Worth noting for this clonotype: Its antigen is as yet unknown.

V gave up 3 bases and J gave up 3 bases, with 15 bases separating them. This CDR3 is built from 15 residues. Germline V CDR1 and CDR2: ENHRY, SYGVKD. A sample-barcoded 5' primer and a J-beta primer mix were used in a second PCR of roughly 7 to 11 cycles. One entry per CDR3 protein results from TCRdb running MiXCR on the 5' RACE reads. The data show some 1.4 million distinct CDR3 sequences, 42% seen once. This clonotype originated in a woman aged 18-35 years in good health. The chain carries TRBV10-3 and TRBJ2-7, with D perhaps TRBD1 (5 bases). Sequences were obtained from blood. The CDR3 coding sequence is TGTGCCATCAGTGATGGACGGCAGGGAATCTACGAGCAGTACTTC. Translating it yields CAISDGRQGIYEQYF.